This T cell receptor beta chain derives from a study of beta chain features in type 1 diabetes. Study-level results: Type 1 diabetes patients had fewer VDJ junction insertions and more deletions. Shorter TCRB CDR3s, moderately but significantly so, were found in Type 1 diabetes patients in all four CD4+ subsets.

All of the isolated RNA was reverse transcribed, so expressed TCRB transcripts were sequenced. Data came from immunoSEQ multiplex PCR; TCRdb stores just in-frame clones and leaves some out. Seen here are hundreds of thousands of clones, approximately 9.7% observed once, and the top ten hold roughly 0.99%. This CDR3 is 12 amino acids long. CDR1 is SGHDN and CDR2 is FVKESK in the germline V gene. Deletions cut 4 bases from V and 5 bases from J, with 8 bases between. Ten or more counts support this clone. Its antigen remains unidentified. The rearrangement links TRBV14 to TRBJ2-5, with D perhaps being TRBD1 or TRBD2 (5 bases each). Sequenced material: central memory CD4+ T cells from blood. This clonotype originated in a man younger than 40 with type 1 diabetes. CDR3 in DNA: TGTGCCAGCAGCCGACAGCGGGAGACCCAGTACTTC. This codes for CASSRQRETQYF.